The 14 T cell receptor beta chains given below trace back to one sample, sequenced in a study of HIV-infected patients and healthy controls. Alpha and beta constant-region primers primed reverse transcription of around 500 ng RNA. Separate chain-specific third strand synthesis with multiplexing indices produced the alpha and beta libraries. In TCRdb, the 5' RACE reads were re-called with MiXCR into one record per CDR3 protein. The sample contains thousands of distinct CDR3 sequences, 7% to 9.5% of which appear only once. Roughly three months, about 14 weeks, into antiretroviral therapy, follow-up blood was collected. All unsorted peripheral T cells were captured because whole blood was used without fractionation. Sequencing was performed on blood, taken during antiretroviral therapy. These receptors all come from an adult with HIV infection.

V gene TRBV20-1 combines with J gene TRBJ2-4; D gene unclear. Germline CDR1 is DFQATT and CDR2 is SNEGSKA (reference sequence). The V end was cut by 2 bases, the J end by 1 base, with 18 bases between. CDR3 length: 17 residues. The chain's CDR3 is CSARPVTASSAKNIQYF. The CDR3 nucleotides are TGCAGTGCTAGACCCGTGACTGCGTCGTCGGCCAAAAACATTCAGTACTTC.

Ten or more counts support this clonotype. This chain links TRBV2 with TRBJ2-2, with D unresolved. The germline CDR1 and CDR2 sequences are SNHLY and FYNNEI. The CDR3 spans 14 residues. V shed 10 bases and J shed 1 base, with 13 bases lying between them. CDR3 protein: CATPIGLNTGELFF. DNA of the CDR3: TGTGCCACCCCGATTGGGTTGAACACCGGGGAGCTGTTTTTT.

This chain joins TRBV10-3 and TRBJ1-5, with D maybe TRBD1 (5 bases). Deletions cut 2 bases from V and 4 bases from J, with 9 bases between. Germline loops: CDR1 ENHRY, CDR2 SYGVKD. This CDR3 has 14 residues. Written as DNA, the CDR3 is TGTGCCATCAGTGAGGGGGGAGGGAATCAGCCCCAGCATTTT. The encoded protein is CAISEGGGNQPQHF.

This clonotype was observed a few times. The chain has TRBV7-6 and TRBJ1-1; 10 bases line up with TRBD1. V lost 5 bases and J lost 5; bases outside the gene matches: 8. This CDR3 comprises 15 residues. Germline V CDR1 and CDR2: SGHVS, FNYEAQ. The CDR3 DNA follows: TGTGCCAGCAGCCCGAGACAGGGGGCGCGAACTGAAGCTTTCTTT. Translation: CASSPRQGARTEAFF.

This clonotype was seen a handful of times. One end of the junction is discordant with germline, which a read error may explain. V gene TRBV23-1 combines with J gene TRBJ2-3, with TRBD1 matching over 7 bases. TRBV23-1 is given ORF status, its function remaining uncertain. This CDR3 spans 10 amino acids. CDR3 amino acids: CARGGRPNKF. DNA for the CDR3: TGCGCCAGAGGGGGCCGTCCGAATAAATTT.

There are a few counts of this clonotype. Here the CDR3 reads CASSTAGTSGDTQYF. CDR3 sequence (DNA): TGCGCCAGCAGCACTGCCGGGACTAGCGGCGATACGCAGTATTTT. The chain is built from TRBV5-1 and TRBJ2-3; 11 bases map to TRBD2. CDR3 size: 15 residues. Unmatched junction bases numbered 7, after V lost 4 bases and J lost 6 bases. Germline CDR1 and CDR2: SGHRS and YFSETQ.

By sample fraction, this clonotype is medium-sized. V gene TRBV5-1 combines with J gene TRBJ2-6, with a possible D match to TRBD2 (6 bases). The CDR3 length is 15 residues. V was trimmed by 0 bases and J by 9 bases, leaving 13 bases between them. The germline V gene encodes CDR1 SGHRS and CDR2 YFSETQ. As DNA, the CDR3 is TGCGCCAGCAGCTTGGAGGGGACTGGATACAACGTCCTGACTTTC. Residues: CASSLEGTGYNVLTF.

This clonotype came up many times. The chain uses TRBV12-3 or TRBV12-4 and TRBJ2-7, with 9 positions matching TRBD1. The CDR3 contains 15 residues. Trimming took 6 bases from V and 2 from J; bases not matched to a gene: 8. The CDR3 loop reads CASSNPRQGAYEQYF. The DNA for the CDR3 is TGTGCCAGCAGCAACCCGCGACAGGGGGCCTACGAGCAGTACTTC.

This clonotype was counted many times. The rearrangement uses TRBV7-2 and TRBJ2-3; the D gene is possibly TRBD2 (5 bases). The CDR3 covers 16 residues. Germline V gene lookup returns CDR1 SGHTA and CDR2 FQGNSA. Deletions cut 1 base from V and 2 bases from J, with 13 bases between. The CDR3: CASSLGFRGFTDTQYF. CDR3 bases: TGTGCCAGCAGCTTAGGATTTCGGGGTTTCACAGATACGCAGTATTTT.

The sample holds many counts of this clonotype. This chain links TRBV27 with TRBJ1-1; D is unclear. The CDR3 has 11 amino acids. The V end was cut by 8 bases, the J end by 8 bases, with 12 bases between. Germline V gives CDR1 MNHEY, CDR2 SMNVEV (reference sequence). The CDR3 loop is CASGPVREAFF. The DNA of the CDR3 is TGTGCCAGCGGCCCGGTGAGGGAAGCTTTCTTT.

In its sample, this clonotype ranks as medium-sized (0.01 to 0.1%). The chain combines TRBV7-2 with TRBJ2-7; 13 positions agree with TRBD2. After removal of 6 bases from V and 4 bases from J, the junction contained 15 bases not matched to a gene. There are 18 residues in the CDR3. Germline CDR1 SGHTA, CDR2 FQGNSA. The CDR3 DNA follows: TGTGCCAGCAGTCCGCGGACTAGCGGGGGACCCGGGGCATACGAGCAGTACTTC. It is translated as CASSPRTSGGPGAYEQYF.

This chain uses TRBV14 with TRBJ1-4; perhaps TRBD1 as D (5 bases). The CDR3 contains 13 residues. The ends were cut back, 4 bases at V and 7 bases at J, with 10 bases in the middle. Germline CDR1 is SGHDN and CDR2 is FVKESK. The chain's CDR3 is CASSRGWGEKLFF. CDR3 in DNA: TGTGCCAGCAGCCGGGGGTGGGGTGAAAAACTGTTTTTT.

CDR3 DNA sequence: TGTGCCAGCAGCCATCGACAGGGGGTGAGCTCCTATAATTCACCCCTCCACTTT. It specifies CASSHRQGVSSYNSPLHF. This rearrangement joins TRBV5-4 to TRBJ1-6; 9 bases are shared with TRBD1. This CDR3 has 18 residues. V lost 4 bases and J lost 0; bases outside the gene matches: 8. Looked up from germline, CDR1 is SGHNT and CDR2 is YYREEE (reference sequence).

This chain connects TRBV29-1 to TRBJ2-1; TRBD1 matches 12 bases. V lost 6 bases, J lost 6 bases, and 6 bases stayed unmatched. Germline loops: CDR1 SQVTM, CDR2 ANQGSEA. This CDR3 is built from 14 residues. CDR3 DNA sequence: TGCAGCGTGCCGGGACAGGGGGCTCCCAATGAGCAGTTCTTC. Translating gives CSVPGQGAPNEQFF.